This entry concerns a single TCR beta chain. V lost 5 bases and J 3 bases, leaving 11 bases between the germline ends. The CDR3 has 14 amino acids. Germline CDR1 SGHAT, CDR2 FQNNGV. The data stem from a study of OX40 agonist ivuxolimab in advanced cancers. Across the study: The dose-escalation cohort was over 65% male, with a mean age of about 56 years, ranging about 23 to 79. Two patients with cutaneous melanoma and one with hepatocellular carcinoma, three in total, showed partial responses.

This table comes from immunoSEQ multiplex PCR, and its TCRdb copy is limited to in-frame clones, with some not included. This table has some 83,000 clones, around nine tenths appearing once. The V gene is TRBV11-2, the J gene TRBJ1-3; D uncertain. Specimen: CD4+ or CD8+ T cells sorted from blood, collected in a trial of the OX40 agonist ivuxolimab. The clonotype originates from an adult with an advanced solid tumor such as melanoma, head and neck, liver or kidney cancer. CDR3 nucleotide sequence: TGTGCCAGCAGCATCGGCCTCCTTGGAAACACCATATATTTT. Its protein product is CASSIGLLGNTIYF.